This is a list of T cell receptor beta chains from one sample in a study of cytomegalovirus exposure and HLA in healthy donors. The data were produced by immunoSEQ multiplex PCR, yet TCRdb's version contains in-frame clones alone and is incomplete. The sample has about 55,000 clones, around 78% seen once. The sequencing input was PBMCs. Receptors originate from a female donor in good health and CMV-seronegative. Each CDR3 is given without its conserved first and last residue. A clone size is listed for some rows: how often the clone was seen (once, few, many), or a class if it is expanded.

CDR3aa: ASSPTGGQGQAF
v_gene: TRBV6-5
j_gene: TRBJ1-1
abundance: -

CDR3aa: AIPQDRGTEAF
v_gene: TRBV7-9
j_gene: TRBJ1-1
abundance: -

CDR3aa: ASSYDAGQDGYT
v_gene: TRBV6-5
j_gene: TRBJ1-2
abundance: -

CDR3aa: ASNGQGGFYGYT
v_gene: TRBV6-5
j_gene: TRBJ1-2
abundance: -

CDR3aa: ASSLAAVNYGYT
v_gene: TRBV5-1
j_gene: TRBJ1-2
abundance: -

CDR3aa: ASSLQGYNSPLH
v_gene: TRBV7-3
j_gene: TRBJ1-6
abundance: -

CDR3aa: ASSQGVDRAGNTIY
v_gene: TRBV4-1
j_gene: TRBJ1-3
abundance: -

CDR3aa: SSHSGQSEAF
v_gene: TRBV29-1
j_gene: TRBJ1-1
abundance: -

CDR3aa: SVVYRGYGYT
v_gene: TRBV29-1
j_gene: TRBJ1-2
abundance: -

CDR3aa: ASSLLQGATDTQY
v_gene: TRBV28
j_gene: TRBJ2-3
abundance: -

CDR3aa: ASSLTGLYYGYT
v_gene: TRBV7-2
j_gene: TRBJ1-2
abundance: -

CDR3aa: ASSLQALQGGYEKLF
v_gene: TRBV18
j_gene: TRBJ1-4
abundance: few

CDR3aa: ASSLSGGTTGELF
v_gene: TRBV11-2
j_gene: TRBJ2-2
abundance: -

CDR3aa: ASSQGWTGFTEAF
v_gene: TRBV14
j_gene: TRBJ1-1
abundance: once

CDR3aa: ASSLGGSLAGAYNEQF
v_gene: TRBV5-1
j_gene: TRBJ2-1
abundance: -

CDR3aa: ASSLRDSSYEQY
v_gene: TRBV4-1
j_gene: TRBJ2-7
abundance: -

CDR3aa: ASSQVASGGTTDTQY
v_gene: TRBV4-3
j_gene: TRBJ2-3
abundance: -

CDR3aa: ASSLDRNYGYT
v_gene: TRBV5-4
j_gene: TRBJ1-2
abundance: -